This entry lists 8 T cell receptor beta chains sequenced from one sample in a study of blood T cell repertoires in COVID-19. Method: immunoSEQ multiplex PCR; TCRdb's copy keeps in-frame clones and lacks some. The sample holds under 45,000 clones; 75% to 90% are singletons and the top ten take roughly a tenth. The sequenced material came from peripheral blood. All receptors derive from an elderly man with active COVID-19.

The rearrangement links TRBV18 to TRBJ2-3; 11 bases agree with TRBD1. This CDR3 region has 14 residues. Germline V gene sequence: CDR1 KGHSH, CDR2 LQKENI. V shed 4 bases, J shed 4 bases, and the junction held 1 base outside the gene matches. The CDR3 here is CASSRTGGPDTQYF. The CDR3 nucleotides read TGTGCCAGCTCACGGACAGGGGGCCCAGATACGCAGTATTTT.

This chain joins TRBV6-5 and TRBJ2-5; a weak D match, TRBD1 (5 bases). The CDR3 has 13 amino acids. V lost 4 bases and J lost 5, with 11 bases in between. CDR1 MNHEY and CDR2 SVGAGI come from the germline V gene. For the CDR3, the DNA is TGTGCCAGCAGTTTTAGGGGTGTGGAGACCCAGTACTTC. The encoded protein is CASSFRGVETQYF.

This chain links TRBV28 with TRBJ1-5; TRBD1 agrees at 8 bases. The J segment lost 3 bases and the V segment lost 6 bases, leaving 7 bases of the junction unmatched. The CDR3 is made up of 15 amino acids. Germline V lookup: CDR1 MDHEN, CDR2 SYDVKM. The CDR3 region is CASRTGTGYNQPQHF. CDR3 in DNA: TGTGCCAGCAGAACCGGGACAGGCTACAATCAGCCCCAGCATTTT.

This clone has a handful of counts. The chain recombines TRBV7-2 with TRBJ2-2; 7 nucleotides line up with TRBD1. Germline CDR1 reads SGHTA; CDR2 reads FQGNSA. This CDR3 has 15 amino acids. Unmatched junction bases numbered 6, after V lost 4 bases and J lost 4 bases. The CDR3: CASSSQTGLTGELFF. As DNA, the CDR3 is TGTGCCAGCAGCTCCCAGACAGGGCTCACCGGGGAGCTGTTTTTT.

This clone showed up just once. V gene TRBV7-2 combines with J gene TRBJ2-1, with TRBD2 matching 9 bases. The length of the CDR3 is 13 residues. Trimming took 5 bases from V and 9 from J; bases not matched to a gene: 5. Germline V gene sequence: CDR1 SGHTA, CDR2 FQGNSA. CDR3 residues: CASSGGTSREQFF. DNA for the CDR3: TGTGCCAGCAGCGGGGGGACTAGCCGTGAGCAGTTCTTC.

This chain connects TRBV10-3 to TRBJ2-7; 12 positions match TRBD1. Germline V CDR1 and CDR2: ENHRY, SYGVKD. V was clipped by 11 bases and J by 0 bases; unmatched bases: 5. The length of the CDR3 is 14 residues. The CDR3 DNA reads TGTGCCCCCGGGGACAGGGGGCCCTCCTACGAGCAGTACTTC. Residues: CAPGDRGPSYEQYF.

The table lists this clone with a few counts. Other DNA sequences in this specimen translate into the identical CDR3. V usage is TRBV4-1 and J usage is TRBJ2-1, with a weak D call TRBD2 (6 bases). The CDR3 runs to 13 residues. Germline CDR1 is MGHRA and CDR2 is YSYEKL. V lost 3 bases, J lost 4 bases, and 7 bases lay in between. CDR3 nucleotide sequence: TGCGCCAGCAGCCAGGACTATTACAATGAGCAGTTCTTC. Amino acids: CASSQDYYNEQFF.

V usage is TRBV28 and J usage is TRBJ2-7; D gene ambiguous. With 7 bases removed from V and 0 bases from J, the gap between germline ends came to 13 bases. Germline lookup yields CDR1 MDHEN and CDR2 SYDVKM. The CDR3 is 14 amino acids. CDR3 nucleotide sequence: TGTGCCAGCACCTCGCCCTACCACTCCTACGAGCAGTACTTC. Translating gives CASTSPYHSYEQYF.